Below, 22 T cell receptor beta chains from the same sample are listed, as sequenced in a study of breast tumors, draining lymph nodes, adjacent tissues. MiXCR, applied by TCRdb to the multiplex PCR reads, yields one record per CDR3 protein. The profile shows over 200,000 distinct CDR3 sequences, about 30% of them singletons. The lymph nodes were axillary draining lymph nodes from breast cancer patients. Sequenced sample: axillary lymph node tissue. These receptors were collected from a female donor with breast cancer. Some clones in this sample may be carry-over from other donors' samples.

This chain uses TRBV20-1 with TRBJ1-3; D possibly corresponds to TRBD1 (5 bases). The CDR3 has 10 amino acids. The V end lost 5 bases, the J end lost 7 bases, and 6 bases lay between the germline ends. Germline V gives CDR1 DFQATT, CDR2 SNEGSKA (reference sequence). The CDR3, as DNA: TGCAGTGCTGAGGGGAACACCATATATTTT. This translates into CSAEGNTIYF.

This clonotype was counted many times. This chain joins TRBV12-3 or TRBV12-4 and TRBJ2-6; no definite D call. There are 14 residues in the CDR3. The ends were cut back, 6 bases at V and 2 bases at J, with 8 bases in the middle. CDR3 coding DNA: TGTGCCAGCAGCCGCCCTCCTGGGGCCAACGTCCTGACTTTC. Its protein product is CASSRPPGANVLTF.

Turning to this clonotype: The conserved phenylalanine or tryptophan normally closing the CDR3 is absent here, so this likely arose from a read error. The chain links TRBV5-1 to TRBJ2-5; D may match TRBD1 or TRBD2 (5 bases each). Trimming shortened V by 4 bases and J by 5 bases, and 9 bases separated the two germline ends. CDR3 length: 12 residues. Germline V gene sequence: CDR1 SGHRS, CDR2 YFSETQ. CDR3 nucleotides: TGCGCCAGCAGCCGCCGGGGCGAGACCCAGTACTGC. Translating it yields CASSRRGETQYC.

A remark on this clonotype: The DNA is left out, because the CDR3 cannot be placed on it with certainty; the CDR3 is given as TCRdb lists it. J is TRBJ1-3 and V is TRBV15; TRBD1 reflects the table's D call only, with no check against the DNA. Both ends counted, the CDR3 spans 22 residues. Germline V lookup: CDR1 LNHNV, CDR2 YYDKDF (reference sequence). CDR3 sequence reads: CATSGRTGVTYEQYFGPGTIYF.

The chain couples TRBV2 to TRBJ1-4; 9 bases are a match to TRBD1. V trimming: 6 bases; J trimming: 2 bases; junction bases outside the gene matches: 7. The CDR3 consists of 16 residues. Germline CDR1 reads SNHLY; CDR2 reads FYNNEI. The CDR3 bases are TGTGCCAGCAGGGCCGGGACAGGGCGGACTAATGAAAAACTGTTTTTT. This encodes CASRAGTGRTNEKLFF.

This clonotype has a count of ten or more. The chain carries TRBV5-6 and TRBJ2-2; weak D call: TRBD1 (5 bases). Between the trimmed V and J ends, which lost 1 base and 5 bases, there was a span of 15 bases. CDR1 and CDR2 from the germline V gene are SGHDT and YYEEEE. The CDR3 spans 16 residues. This CDR3 reads CASSLISGSITGELFF. Written as DNA, the CDR3 is TGTGCCAGCAGCTTGATCTCAGGGTCTATTACCGGGGAGCTGTTTTTT. Using reference TRBV5-6 and TRBJ2-2 for the parts outside the CDR3, the full variable domain is DAGVTQSPTHLIKTRGQQVTLRCSPKSGHDTVSWYQQALGQGPQFIFQYYEEEERQRGNFPDRFSGHQFPNYSSELNVNALLLGDSALYLCASSLISGSITGELFFGEGSRLTVL.

On this clonotype: This likely comes from a read error, as the CDR3 has no conserved phenylalanine or tryptophan at its end. Because the CDR3's place on the DNA is in doubt, the DNA is left out and the CDR3 is given as listed by TCRdb. This rearrangement joins TRBV20-1 to TRBJ1-2. Both ends counted, the CDR3 spans 11 residues. Germline V gene sequence: CDR1 DFQATT, CDR2 SNEGSKA (reference sequence). CDR3 in amino acids: CSARPGLAEPG.

This clonotype was observed many times. The chain carries TRBV6-5 and TRBJ1-3; D gene ambiguous. V shed 7 bases and J shed 4 bases, with 11 bases lying between them. Germline V gives CDR1 MNHEY, CDR2 SVGAGI. CDR3 size: 13 residues. The CDR3 protein is CASILSPGNTIYF. The CDR3 coding sequence is TGTGCCAGCATACTCTCACCCGGAAACACCATATATTTT.

This clonotype was detected many times. The rearrangement joins TRBV28 to TRBJ2-3; D may be TRBD1 or TRBD2 (5 bases each). The CDR3 loop spans 13 amino acids. Germline CDR1 and CDR2: MDHEN and SYDVKM. The V end was cut by 7 bases, the J end by 2 bases, with 10 bases between. CDR3 sequence reads: CASMGEVTDTQYF. The CDR3 DNA sequence: TGTGCCAGCATGGGGGAAGTCACAGATACGCAGTATTTT.

Points on this clonotype: Germline is not matched at one junction end, which may reflect a read error. The chain joins TRBV4-2 to TRBJ2-1; TRBD2 matches 9 bases. The germline V gene encodes CDR1 LGHNA and CDR2 YNFKEQ. CDR3 length: 15 residues. The DNA of the CDR3 is TGTGCCAGCAGTCGTAGCGGGAGCTCCTACAATGAGCAGCTCTTC. Protein product: CASSRSGSSYNEQLF.

In its sample, this clonotype was seen many times. The chain has TRBV24-1 and TRBJ2-3, with 8 bases identical to TRBD1. J was trimmed by 4 bases and V by 6 bases; bases with no gene match: 8. The CDR3 sequence is 15 residues long. Per germline, CDR1 KGHDR and CDR2 SFDVKD. The CDR3 region is CATSSKGRGPDTQYF. The CDR3 DNA sequence: TGTGCCACCAGTTCCAAGGGCAGGGGGCCAGATACGCAGTATTTT.

Notes on this clonotype: A much larger clonotype is one base distant, so this may be a read error. The chain couples TRBV6-2 or TRBV6-3 to TRBJ2-3; no reliable D call. The last part of the DNA fits TRBJ1-5 better; the J call may be wrong. Per the germline V gene, CDR1 is MNHEY and CDR2 is SVGEGT. This CDR3 has 12 residues. The CDR3 spells CATLAGVDTQHF. DNA of the CDR3: TGTGCCACCTTAGCGGGAGTGGATACGCAGCATTTT.

This clonotype was picked up many times. The V and J genes are TRBV30 and TRBJ2-5, with 8 bases aligning to TRBD2. The V segment lost 1 base and the J segment 4 bases; nucleotides outside the gene matches: 11. CDR3 length equals 16 residues. The germline V gene encodes CDR1 GTSNPN and CDR2 SVGIG (reference sequence). As DNA, the CDR3 is TGTGCCTGGAGTGGTGGAGGGCGGGAGGTCGGAGAGACCCAGTACTTC. Amino acid sequence: CAWSGGGREVGETQYF.

This clonotype was detected many times. A much larger clone differs from this one at a single base, so this may be a read error. The V gene is TRBV20-1, the J gene TRBJ2-1, with D maybe TRBD1 (5 bases). V lost 0 bases and J lost 9, with 18 bases in between. Germline CDR1 DFQATT, CDR2 SNEGSKA (reference sequence). The CDR3 length is 15 residues. CDR3 sequence reads: CSARDAGSRAGEQFF. CDR3 in DNA: TGCAGTGCTAGAGATGCAGGGTCGCGCGCCGGTGAGCAGTTCTTC.

The sample holds many counts of this clonotype. An end of the junction differs from the germline gene, which may be a read error. CDR3 protein: CARRRVDSSPLHF. The CDR3 region has the DNA TGTGCCCGGAGACGGGTTGATTCCTCACCCCTCCACTTT. The V gene is TRBV30, the J gene TRBJ1-6; D gene unclear. Germline V gene sequence: CDR1 GTSNPN, CDR2 SVGIG (reference sequence). The CDR3 contains 13 residues.

In its sample, this clonotype was seen many times. The chain is built from TRBV29-1 and TRBJ1-1; TRBD1 is a possible D gene (5 bases). The length of the CDR3 is 11 residues. V lost 3 bases to trimming and J lost 7 bases, with 9 bases between them. Germline loops: CDR1 SQVTM, CDR2 ANQGSEA. The CDR3 loop is CSVDRGSEAFF. As DNA, the CDR3 is TGCAGCGTTGATAGGGGAAGTGAAGCTTTCTTT.

The gene calls are TRBV15 and TRBJ2-5; possible D gene TRBD2, 6 bases. The CDR3 runs 16 residues. Trimming removed 0 bases at V and 5 bases at J, with 16 bases between. CDR1 is LNHNV and CDR2 is YYDKDF in the germline V gene (reference sequence). The CDR3 loop is CATSRDDGGLLETQYF. The CDR3 nucleotides read TGTGCCACCAGCAGAGACGATGGGGGACTTTTGGAGACCCAGTACTTC.

In regard to this clonotype: Sequence at one end of the junction differs from germline and may be a read error. The rearrangement uses TRBV24-1 and TRBJ2-3; 7 nucleotides match TRBD2. Germline V gives CDR1 KGHDR, CDR2 SFDVKD. The CDR3 has 15 residues. CDR3 sequence (DNA): TGTGCCACCAGTGGGAGTGGCGGGAGCACAGATACGCAGTGTTTT. This encodes CATSGSGGSTDTQCF.

The CDR3 DNA reads TGTGCCAGCAGCCGGGACACTAATGAAAAACTGTTTTTT. It translates to CASSRDTNEKLFF. V gene TRBV2 combines with J gene TRBJ1-4, with D perhaps TRBD1 (5 bases). The CDR3 is 13 residues long. Germline CDR1 reads SNHLY; CDR2 reads FYNNEI. Trimming stripped 6 bases from V and 2 bases from J, with 7 bases between.

The rearrangement links TRBV5-1 to TRBJ2-4; D remains unclear. The end of the DNA aligns better with TRBJ2-7, so the J call may be wrong. The germline gives CDR1 SGHRS, CDR2 YFSETQ. The CDR3 length is 14 residues. The CDR3 reads CASSLGGDPDEQYF. The DNA of the CDR3 is TGCGCCAGCAGCTTGGGGGGTGACCCAGACGAGCAGTACTTC.

With respect to this clonotype: Germline and junction disagree at one end, which may indicate a read error. This chain joins TRBV5-1 and TRBJ2-7, with D possibly being TRBD2 (6 bases). Germline V gene data show CDR1 as SGHRS and CDR2 as YFSETQ. The CDR3 loop spans 18 amino acids. The CDR3 DNA sequence: TGCGCCAGCAGCTTGGTAGCAGGGAGCACCAGCGGGTCCTACGAGCAGTGCTTC. Residues: CASSLVAGSTSGSYEQCF.

Many counts were recorded for this clonotype. The rearrangement uses TRBV4-3 and TRBJ2-4; D is unresolved. The CDR3 is 18 residues long. Trimming took 2 bases from V and 0 from J, leaving 17 bases between them. Germline V CDR1 and CDR2: LGHNA, YSLEER. The CDR3 nucleotides read TGCGCCAGCAGCCAATCCCTCGGCGGCACCCTAGCCAAAAACATTCAGTACTTC. Protein: CASSQSLGGTLAKNIQYF.